This T cell receptor (beta chain) was retrieved from a study of metastatic and nonmetastatic thyroid tumors. Overall study: For malignant and benign thyroid patients, tumor or nodule tissue and blood were the sources whose repertoires were compared.

All patients were treatment-naive before thyroid surgery. Germline V lookup: CDR1 DFQATT, CDR2 SNEGSKA (reference sequence). The junction had 13 bases not matched to a gene; V was cut back by 3 bases and J by 10 bases. This CDR3 contains 15 residues. There are many counts of this clone. Per the authors' pipeline: It was from CDR3 differences across clinicopathological groups that a distant-metastasis classifier for papillary thyroid cancer was built. With MiXCR, TCRdb called clones anew from the PCR reads. TCRdb, not the original authors, processed these V and J calls. The sample records roughly 57,000 clones, 20% being singletons.

The sample taken for sequencing was blood. The clonotype comes from a female donor with papillary thyroid cancer or a benign thyroid nodule (not recorded which). Some clones in this sample may be carry-over from other donors' samples. V usage is TRBV20-1 and J usage is TRBJ2-1, with 9 bases identical to TRBD1. In DNA, the CDR3 is TGCAGTGCTAGGTGGCGGGACAGGGTACTTGAGGAGCAGTTCTTC. The encoded protein is CSARWRDRVLEEQFF.